These T cell receptor beta chains were read from a single sample in a study of tumor and adjacent non-tumor tissue in lung cancer. Using its own MiXCR run on the multiplex PCR reads, TCRdb lists one record per CDR3 protein. The top ten clones hold 45% of a sample with around 39,000 distinct CDR3 sequences, 60% of them seen once. The sequenced sample was distant non-tumor lung tissue. The receptors here all came from a man over 45 with non-small cell lung cancer. Both conserved end residues are part of each CDR3. D genes are given only for firm matches. The size field is filled for only some rows; it gives once, few, many or a size class.

J: TRBJ1-5; D: -; size: many; length: 13; V: TRBV30; DNA: TGTGCCTGGGCCCTTCATAGCAATCAGCCCCAGCATTTT; CDR3: CAWALHSNQPQHF
J: TRBJ2-7; D: -; size: few; length: 15; V: TRBV28; DNA: TGTGCCAGCAGTTTAGCAACAACCCTCTCCTACGAGCAGTACTTC; CDR3: CASSLATTLSYEQYF
J: TRBJ1-1; D: -; size: many; length: 14; V: TRBV5-8; DNA: TGTGCCAGCAGCTTGTATGGGGGGCAGGGTGAAGCTTTCTTT; CDR3: CASSLYGGQGEAFF
J: TRBJ2-1; D: TRBD2; size: -; length: 14; V: TRBV5-4; DNA: TGTGCCAACAGCTCCGGGACTACTGGGAATGAGTTGTTCTTC; CDR3: CANSSGTTGNELFF
J: TRBJ2-5; D: -; size: many; length: 12; V: TRBV5-4; DNA: TGTGCCAGCAGCCCGCCTGGTGAGACCCAGTACTTC; CDR3: CASSPPGETQYF
J: TRBJ2-1; D: -; size: -; length: 15; V: TRBV29-1; DNA: TGCAGCGTTGAATTATCGGGAAGCTCCTACAATGAGCAGTCCTTC; CDR3: CSVELSGSSYNEQSF
J: TRBJ1-1; D: -; size: many; length: 14; V: TRBV10-3; DNA: TGTGCCATCAGCCAACAGGTCCTGAACACTGAAGCTTTCTTT; CDR3: CAISQQVLNTEAFF
J: TRBJ1-1; D: -; size: medium-sized; length: 13; V: TRBV10-2; DNA: TGCGCCAGCAGTCGGACAGAGAACACTGAAGCTTTCTTT; CDR3: CASSRTENTEAFF
J: TRBJ2-1; D: -; size: -; length: 14; V: TRBV6-5; DNA: TGTACCAGCAGGCGAGGGAGCCACCGTTTCGAACAGTTCTTC; CDR3: CTSRRGSHRFEQFF
J: TRBJ1-4; D: -; size: -; length: 14; V: TRBV29-1; DNA: TGCATCGCTGGGGACGGTACAACTAATGAAAAACTGTTTTTT; CDR3: CIAGDGTTNEKLFF
J: TRBJ1-1; D: -; size: once; length: 12; V: TRBV11-2; DNA: TGTGCCAGCAGCTCCGTAAAGGGCTCAACTTTCTTT; CDR3: CASSSVKGSTFF
J: TRBJ1-5; D: -; size: -; length: 12; V: TRBV12-3/TRBV12-4; DNA: TGTGCCAGCAAGTTTAACAATCAGCCACAGCATTTT; CDR3: CASKFNNQPQHF
J: TRBJ2-3; D: -; size: -; length: 15; V: TRBV19; DNA: TGTGCCAGTACCCAGTGGGCAGCTAGCACAGATACGCAGTATTTT; CDR3: CASTQWAASTDTQYF
J: TRBJ2-4; D: -; size: -; length: 13; V: TRBV6-1; DNA: TGTGCCAGCAATGAATATCCGGTGACCGCAAAGGACTTC; CDR3: CASNEYPVTAKDF
J: TRBJ2-5; D: -; size: many; length: 14; V: TRBV6-6; DNA: TGTGCCAGCAGTTACTCGGCCGGTCAAGAGACCCAGTACTTC; CDR3: CASSYSAGQETQYF
J: TRBJ2-7; D: -; size: many; length: 15; V: TRBV6-1; DNA: TGTGCCGCCAAGTATAACGGGGCCAACTCCTACGAGCAGTACTTC; CDR3: CAAKYNGANSYEQYF
J: TRBJ2-2; D: -; size: -; length: 15; V: TRBV11-2; DNA: TGTGCCAGCAGCTACGGACGTCAGGGACACCGGGAGCTGTTTTTT; CDR3: CASSYGRQGHRELFF
J: TRBJ2-5; D: -; size: many; length: 15; V: TRBV20-1; DNA: TGCAGTGCTAGTGGGGTTGGGACCGCGAGGGAGACCCAGTACTTC; CDR3: CSASGVGTARETQYF
J: TRBJ2-1; D: -; size: -; length: 16; V: TRBV20-1; DNA: TGCAGTGCTAGGGGCCCCAGGCTAGCGAACTACAATGAGCAGTTCTTC; CDR3: CSARGPRLANYNEQFF
J: TRBJ2-5; D: -; size: few; length: 11; V: TRBV20-1; DNA: TGCAGTGCTAGTCCCCAAAAGACCCAGTACTTC; CDR3: CSASPQKTQYF
J: TRBJ1-5; D: -; size: -; length: 13; V: TRBV20-1; DNA: TGCAGTGCCCTCCCTTATAGCAATCAGCCCCAGCATTTT; CDR3: CSALPYSNQPQHF
J: TRBJ2-1; D: TRBD1; size: many; length: 15; V: TRBV24-1; DNA: TGTGCCACCAGTGATACCGGGACAGGGAATTATGAGCAGTTCTTC; CDR3: CATSDTGTGNYEQFF
J: TRBJ2-3; D: -; size: many; length: 14; V: TRBV11-2; DNA: TGTGCCAGCAGTCCTCCTTCAGGAACAGATACGCAGTATTTT; CDR3: CASSPPSGTDTQYF
J: TRBJ1-5; D: TRBD1; size: many; length: 16; V: TRBV30; DNA: TGTGCCTACCAAAGAAAAGGGGGCTATAGCAATCAGCCCCAGCATTTT; CDR3: CAYQRKGGYSNQPQHF
J: TRBJ1-2; D: -; size: -; length: 12; V: TRBV4-2; DNA: TGTGCCAGCAACCAAGTTAGCTATGGCTGCACCTTC; CDR3: CASNQVSYGCTF
J: TRBJ1-1; D: -; size: -; length: 15; V: TRBV6-6; DNA: TGTGCCAGCAGTTATGGACAGAGGATGAACACTGAAGCTTTCTTT; CDR3: CASSYGQRMNTEAFF
J: TRBJ1-1; D: TRBD1; size: -; length: 14; V: TRBV12-3/TRBV12-4; DNA: TGTGTCAGCAGTCCCCAGGGGGTAGGGACTGAAGCTTTCTTT; CDR3: CVSSPQGVGTEAFF
J: TRBJ1-5; D: -; size: -; length: 13; V: TRBV6-1; DNA: TGTGCCAGCAAGGCAGATAGCAATCAGTCCCAACATTTT; CDR3: CASKADSNQSQHF
J: TRBJ2-2; D: TRBD1; size: -; length: 15; V: TRBV7-9; DNA: TGTGCCAGCAGCTCCGCCCGGGACAGCATCGGGGAGCTGTTTTTT; CDR3: CASSSARDSIGELFF